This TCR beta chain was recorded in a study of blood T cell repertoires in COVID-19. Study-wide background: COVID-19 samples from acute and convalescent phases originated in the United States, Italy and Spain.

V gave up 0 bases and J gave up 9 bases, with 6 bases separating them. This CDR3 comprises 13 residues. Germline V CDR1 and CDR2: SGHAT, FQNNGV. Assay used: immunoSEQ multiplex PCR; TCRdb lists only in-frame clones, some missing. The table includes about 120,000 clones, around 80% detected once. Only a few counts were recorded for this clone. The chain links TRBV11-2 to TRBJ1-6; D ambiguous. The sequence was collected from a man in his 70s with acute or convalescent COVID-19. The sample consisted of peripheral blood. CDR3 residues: CASSLDGRSPLHF. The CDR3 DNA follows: TGTGCCAGCAGCTTAGATGGGCGTTCACCCCTCCACTTT.